The 5 T cell receptor beta chains given below trace back to one sample, sequenced in a study of T cells in Graves' hyperthyroidism and ophthalmopathy. There were TCR beta CDR3 regions amplified from RNA transcripts. A set of HTBI primers served as the primers for a first-round RT-PCR of the TCR CDR3. TCRdb redid the calling of the multiplex PCR reads with MiXCR, one entry per CDR3 protein. Among around 600,000 distinct CDR3 sequences listed, approximately 14% were seen once. Sequencing input: blood. All receptors derive from a young woman with Graves' hyperthyroidism.

This clonotype was seen at least ten times. V is TRBV5-1 and J is TRBJ2-1, with D unresolved. The V end was cut by 3 bases, the J end by 5 bases, with 9 bases between. This CDR3 contains 13 residues. Germline CDR1 SGHRS, CDR2 YFSETQ. CDR3 nucleotides: TGCGCCAGCAGCTCACCCTTGAACAATGAGCAGTTCTTC. The encoded protein is CASSSPLNNEQFF.

This clonotype was observed once. Sequence at one end of the junction differs from germline and may be a read error. V is TRBV7-3 and J is TRBJ2-2; D is unresolved. Germline V gene data show CDR1 as SGHTA and CDR2 as FQGTGA. This CDR3 has 13 amino acids. CDR3 DNA sequence: TGTGTCAGCAGCGACAAGAACACCGGGGAGCTGTTTTTT. Protein sequence: CVSSDKNTGELFF.

This clonotype was counted at least ten times. This chain links TRBV6-6 with TRBJ1-4; D perhaps matches TRBD1 (5 bases). Germline V CDR1 and CDR2: MNHNY, SVGAGI (reference sequence). V was trimmed by 1 base and J by 8 bases, leaving 14 bases between them. CDR3 length equals 15 residues. The CDR3 bases are TGTGCCAGCAGTTACTTGGGTCGGGCAGGGGAAAAACTGTTTTTT. Protein: CASSYLGRAGEKLFF.

The sample holds many counts of this clonotype. CDR3: CSVDSWLAGESTDTQYF. The CDR3 nucleotides read TGCAGCGTTGATTCTTGGCTAGCGGGAGAGAGCACAGATACGCAGTATTTT. The chain joins TRBV29-1 to TRBJ2-3, with TRBD2 identical over 10 bases. The V gene's germline CDR1 is SQVTM and CDR2 ANQGSEA. CDR3 size: 17 residues. The junction had 9 bases not matched to a gene; V was cut back by 3 bases and J by 0 bases.

This rearrangement joins TRBV5-1 to TRBJ1-6; D unclear. Deletions cut 0 bases from V and 7 bases from J, with 8 bases between. The CDR3 sequence is 14 residues long. The germline V gene has CDR1 SGHRS and CDR2 YFSETQ. DNA for the CDR3: TGCGCCAGCAGCTTGGTTGTGGGGAATTCACCCCTCCACTTT. Protein: CASSLVVGNSPLHF.